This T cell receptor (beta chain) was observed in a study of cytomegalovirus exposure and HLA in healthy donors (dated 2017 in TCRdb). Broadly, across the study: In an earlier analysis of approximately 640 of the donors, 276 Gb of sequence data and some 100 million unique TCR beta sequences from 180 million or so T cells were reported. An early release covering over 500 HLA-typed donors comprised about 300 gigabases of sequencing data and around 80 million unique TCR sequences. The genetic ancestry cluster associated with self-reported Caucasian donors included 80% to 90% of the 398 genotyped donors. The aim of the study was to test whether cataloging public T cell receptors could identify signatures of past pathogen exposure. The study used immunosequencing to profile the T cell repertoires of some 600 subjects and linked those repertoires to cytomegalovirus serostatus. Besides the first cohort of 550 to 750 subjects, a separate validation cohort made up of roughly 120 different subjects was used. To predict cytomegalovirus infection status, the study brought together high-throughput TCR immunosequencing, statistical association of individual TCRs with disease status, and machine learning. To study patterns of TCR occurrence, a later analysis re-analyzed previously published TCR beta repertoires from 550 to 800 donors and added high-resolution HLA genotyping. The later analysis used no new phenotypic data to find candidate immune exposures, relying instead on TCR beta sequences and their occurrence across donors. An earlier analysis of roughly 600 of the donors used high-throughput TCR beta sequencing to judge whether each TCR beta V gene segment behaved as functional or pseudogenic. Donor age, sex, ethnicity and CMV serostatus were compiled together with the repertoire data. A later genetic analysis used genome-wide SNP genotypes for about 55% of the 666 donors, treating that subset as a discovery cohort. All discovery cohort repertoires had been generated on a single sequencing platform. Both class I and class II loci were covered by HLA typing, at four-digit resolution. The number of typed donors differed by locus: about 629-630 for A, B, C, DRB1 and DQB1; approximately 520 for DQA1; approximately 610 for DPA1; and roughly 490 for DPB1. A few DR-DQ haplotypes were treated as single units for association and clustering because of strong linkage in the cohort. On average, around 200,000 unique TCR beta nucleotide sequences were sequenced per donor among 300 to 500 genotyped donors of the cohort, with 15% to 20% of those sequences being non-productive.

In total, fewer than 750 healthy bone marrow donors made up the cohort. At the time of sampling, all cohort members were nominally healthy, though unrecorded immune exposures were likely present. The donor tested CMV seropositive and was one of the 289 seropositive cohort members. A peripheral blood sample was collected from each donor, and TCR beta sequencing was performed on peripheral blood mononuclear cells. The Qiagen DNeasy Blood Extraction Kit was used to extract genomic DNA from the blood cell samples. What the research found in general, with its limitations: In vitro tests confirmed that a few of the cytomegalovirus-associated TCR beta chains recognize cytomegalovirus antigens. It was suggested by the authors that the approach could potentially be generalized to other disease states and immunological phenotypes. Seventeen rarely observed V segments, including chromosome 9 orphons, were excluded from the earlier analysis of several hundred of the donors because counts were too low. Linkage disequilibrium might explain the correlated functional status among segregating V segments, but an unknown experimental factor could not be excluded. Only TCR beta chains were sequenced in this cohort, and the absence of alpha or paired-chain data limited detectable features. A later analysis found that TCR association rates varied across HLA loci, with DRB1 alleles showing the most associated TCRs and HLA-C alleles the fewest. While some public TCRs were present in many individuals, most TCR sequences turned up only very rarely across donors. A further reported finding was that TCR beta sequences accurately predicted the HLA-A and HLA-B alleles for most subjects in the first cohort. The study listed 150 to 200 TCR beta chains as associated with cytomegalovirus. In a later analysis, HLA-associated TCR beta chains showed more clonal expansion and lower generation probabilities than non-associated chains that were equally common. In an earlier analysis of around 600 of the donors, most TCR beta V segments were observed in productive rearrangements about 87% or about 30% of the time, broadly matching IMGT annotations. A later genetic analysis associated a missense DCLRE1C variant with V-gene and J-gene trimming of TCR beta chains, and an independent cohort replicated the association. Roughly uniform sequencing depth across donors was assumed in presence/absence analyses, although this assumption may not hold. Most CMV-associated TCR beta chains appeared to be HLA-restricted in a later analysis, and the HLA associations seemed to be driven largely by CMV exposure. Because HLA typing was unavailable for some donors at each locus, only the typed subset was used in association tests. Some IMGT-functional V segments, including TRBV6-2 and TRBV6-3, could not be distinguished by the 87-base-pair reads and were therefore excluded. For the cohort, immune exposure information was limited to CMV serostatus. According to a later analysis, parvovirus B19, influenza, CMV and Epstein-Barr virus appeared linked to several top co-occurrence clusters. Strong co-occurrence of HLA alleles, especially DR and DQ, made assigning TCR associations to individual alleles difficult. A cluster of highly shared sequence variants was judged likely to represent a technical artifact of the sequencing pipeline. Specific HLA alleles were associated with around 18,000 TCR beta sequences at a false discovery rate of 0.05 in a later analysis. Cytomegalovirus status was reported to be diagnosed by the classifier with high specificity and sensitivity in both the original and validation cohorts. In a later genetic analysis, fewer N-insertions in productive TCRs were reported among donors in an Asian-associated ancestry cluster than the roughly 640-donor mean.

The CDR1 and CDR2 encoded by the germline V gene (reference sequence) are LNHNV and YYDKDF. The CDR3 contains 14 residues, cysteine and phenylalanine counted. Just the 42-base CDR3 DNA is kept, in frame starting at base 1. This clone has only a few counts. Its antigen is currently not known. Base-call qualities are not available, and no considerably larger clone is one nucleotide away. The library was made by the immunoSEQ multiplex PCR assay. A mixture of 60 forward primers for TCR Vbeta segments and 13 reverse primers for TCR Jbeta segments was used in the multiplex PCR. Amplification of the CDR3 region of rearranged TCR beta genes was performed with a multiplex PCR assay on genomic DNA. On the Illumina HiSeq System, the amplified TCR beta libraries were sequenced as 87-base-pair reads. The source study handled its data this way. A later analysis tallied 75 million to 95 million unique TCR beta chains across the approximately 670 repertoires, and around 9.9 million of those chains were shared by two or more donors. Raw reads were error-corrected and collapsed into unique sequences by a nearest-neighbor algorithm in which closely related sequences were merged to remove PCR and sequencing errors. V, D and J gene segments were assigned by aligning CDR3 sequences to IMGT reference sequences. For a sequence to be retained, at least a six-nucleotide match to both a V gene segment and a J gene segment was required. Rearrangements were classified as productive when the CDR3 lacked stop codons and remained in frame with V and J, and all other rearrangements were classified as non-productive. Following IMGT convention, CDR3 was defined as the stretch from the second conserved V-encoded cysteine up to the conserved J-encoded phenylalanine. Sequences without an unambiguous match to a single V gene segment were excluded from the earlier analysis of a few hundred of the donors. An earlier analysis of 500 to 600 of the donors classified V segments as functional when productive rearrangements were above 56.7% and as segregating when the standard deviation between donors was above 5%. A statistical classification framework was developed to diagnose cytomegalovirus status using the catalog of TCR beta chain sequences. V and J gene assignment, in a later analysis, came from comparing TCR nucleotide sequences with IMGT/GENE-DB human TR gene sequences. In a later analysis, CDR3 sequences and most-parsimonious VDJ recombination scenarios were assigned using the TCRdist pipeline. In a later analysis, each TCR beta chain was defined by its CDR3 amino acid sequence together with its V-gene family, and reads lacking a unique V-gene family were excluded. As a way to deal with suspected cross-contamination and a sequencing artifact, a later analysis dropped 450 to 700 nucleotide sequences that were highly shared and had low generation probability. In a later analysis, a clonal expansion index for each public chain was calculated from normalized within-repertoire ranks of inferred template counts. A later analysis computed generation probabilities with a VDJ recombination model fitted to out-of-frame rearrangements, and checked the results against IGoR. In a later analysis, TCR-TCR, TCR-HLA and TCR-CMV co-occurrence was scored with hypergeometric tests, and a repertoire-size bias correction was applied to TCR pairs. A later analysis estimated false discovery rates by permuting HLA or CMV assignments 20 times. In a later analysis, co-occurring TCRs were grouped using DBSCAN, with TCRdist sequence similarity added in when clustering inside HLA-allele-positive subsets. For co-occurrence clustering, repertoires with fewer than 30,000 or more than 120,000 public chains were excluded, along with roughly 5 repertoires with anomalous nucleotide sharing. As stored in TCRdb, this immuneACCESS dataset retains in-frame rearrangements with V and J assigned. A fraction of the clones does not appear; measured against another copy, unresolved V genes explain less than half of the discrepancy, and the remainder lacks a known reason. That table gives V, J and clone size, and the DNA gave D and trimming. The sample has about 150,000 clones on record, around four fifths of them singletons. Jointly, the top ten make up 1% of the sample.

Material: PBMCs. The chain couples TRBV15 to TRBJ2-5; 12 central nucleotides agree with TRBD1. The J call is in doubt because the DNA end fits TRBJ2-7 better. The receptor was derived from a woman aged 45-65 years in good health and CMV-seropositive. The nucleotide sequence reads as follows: TGTGCCACCAGCTCGGGACAGGGGGCCAACGAGCAGTACTTC. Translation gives CATSSGQGANEQYF.